Included here is one TCR beta chain sequence, with context. The antigen remains unidentified. Data came from immunoSEQ multiplex PCR; TCRdb stores just in-frame clones and leaves some out. Altogether about 46,000 clones are present, roughly 80% being singletons, with the ten largest covering approximately 0.6%. The sample comes from a study of memory CD4+ T cells and cytomegalovirus serostatus. Study-wide results and caveats: The CMV-associated TCR signature appears largely within the CD4+ memory repertoire.

Single viable CD3+CD4+CD8-CD45RO+ cells were sorted as the memory CD4+ T cells. V gave up 0 bases and J gave up 0 bases, with 6 bases separating them. The CDR3 is made up of 14 amino acids. The germline gives CDR1 SGHAT, CDR2 FQNNGV. The rearrangement links TRBV11-2 to TRBJ2-7; D uncertain. Sequencing was done on a sample of memory CD4+ T cells from blood. The sequence was obtained from an adult in good health and CMV-seronegative. The CDR3 loop reads CASSLDINSYEQYF. CDR3 coding DNA: TGTGCCAGCAGCTTAGATATAAACTCCTACGAGCAGTACTTC.